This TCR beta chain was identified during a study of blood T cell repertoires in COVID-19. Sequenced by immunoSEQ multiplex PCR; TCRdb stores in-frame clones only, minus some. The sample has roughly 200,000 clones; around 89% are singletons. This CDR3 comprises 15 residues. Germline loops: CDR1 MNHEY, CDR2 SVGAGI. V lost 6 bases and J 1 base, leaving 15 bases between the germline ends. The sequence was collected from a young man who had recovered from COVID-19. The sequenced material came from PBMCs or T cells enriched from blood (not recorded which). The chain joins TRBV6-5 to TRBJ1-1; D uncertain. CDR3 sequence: CASRTFSGRNTEAFF. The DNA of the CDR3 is TGTGCCAGCAGGACCTTCTCCGGGAGGAACACTGAAGCTTTCTTT.